This TCR beta chain was observed in a study of T cell responses to AZD1222 COVID-19 vaccine. Germline values: CDR1 MDHEN, CDR2 SYDVKM. V gave up 7 bases and J gave up 1 base, with 13 bases separating them. The CDR3 contains 14 residues. Data came from immunoSEQ multiplex PCR; TCRdb stores just in-frame clones and leaves some out. The sample carries about 72,000 clones, 80% to 90% recorded once. This sequence joins TRBV28 and TRBJ1-1; a weak D match, TRBD1 (6 bases). Sample: peripheral blood, taken 28 days after the second AZD1222 dose. This receptor was taken from an adult who received the AZD1222 COVID-19 vaccine. The CDR3 sequence is CASIPQGQNTEAFF. The DNA for the CDR3 is TGTGCCAGCATCCCACAGGGCCAGAACACTGAAGCTTTCTTT.